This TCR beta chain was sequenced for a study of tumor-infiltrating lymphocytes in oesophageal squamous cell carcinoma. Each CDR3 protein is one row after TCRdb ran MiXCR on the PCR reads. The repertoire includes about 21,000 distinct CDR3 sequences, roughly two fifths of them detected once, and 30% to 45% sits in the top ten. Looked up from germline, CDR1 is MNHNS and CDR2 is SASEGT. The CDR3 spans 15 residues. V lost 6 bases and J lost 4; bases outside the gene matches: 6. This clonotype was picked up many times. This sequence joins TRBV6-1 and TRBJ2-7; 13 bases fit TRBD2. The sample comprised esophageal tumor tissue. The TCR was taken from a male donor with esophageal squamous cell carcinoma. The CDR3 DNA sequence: TGTGCCAGCAGGCAGACTAGCGGGGGGTTATACGAGCAGTACTTC. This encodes CASRQTSGGLYEQYF.